The rows below give T cell receptor beta chains drawn from one sample of a study of T cells in Graves' hyperthyroidism and ophthalmopathy. MiXCR was run by TCRdb on the multiplex PCR reads, yielding one entry per CDR3 protein. The sample consists of roughly 380,000 distinct CDR3 sequences, approximately 13% of them appearing once. Sequencing was performed on blood. These TCRs come from a man aged 30 to 45 with Graves' hyperthyroidism that later progressed to Graves' ophthalmopathy. Both conserved end residues are part of each CDR3. The order of the fields is V gene, clone size, J gene, D gene, CDR3 DNA, CDR3 protein. The D gene is left open where the match is weak. The size of a clone is reported for some rows only, either as once, few or many, or as a class for expanded clones.

TRBV7-9	.	TRBJ1-1	.	TGTGCCAGCAGCTCTCGATACGGGATGAACACTGAAGCTTTCTTT	CASSSRYGMNTEAFF
TRBV5-1	many	TRBJ1-2	TRBD1	TGCGCCAGCAGCTTTGAGACAGGGGGAAAGGTTGGCTACACCTTC	CASSFETGGKVGYTF
TRBV7-2	few	TRBJ2-5	.	TGTGCCAGCAGCTTGGGCCTAGAAGTCGGGACCCAGTACTTC	CASSLGLEVGTQYF
TRBV19	few	TRBJ1-1	.	TGTGCCAGCCTCCTACAGGGTTTTACTGAAGCTTTCTTT	CASLLQGFTEAFF
TRBV10-3	.	TRBJ1-1	TRBD1	TGTGCCATCAGTGAGTCAGCGGGACAGGGATATGGGAAGGGTAAAGCTTTCTTT	CAISESAGQGYGKGKAFF
TRBV9	many	TRBJ1-2	TRBD1	TGTGCCAGCAGCGCCCTGACAGGGAGCTATGGCTACACCTTC	CASSALTGSYGYTF
TRBV15	many	TRBJ1-2	.	TGTGCCACCAGGGCAGGGGATAACTATGGCTACACCTTC	CATRAGDNYGYTF
TRBV9	few	TRBJ2-2	TRBD2	TGTGCCAGCACAGCGGGGGGCACCGGGGAGCTGTTTTTT	CASTAGGTGELFF
TRBV20-1	many	TRBJ2-7	TRBD1	TGCAGTGCTTCGACTCCGGGACAGGGGCGCCACGAGCAGTACTTC	CSASTPGQGRHEQYF
TRBV4-1	many	TRBJ1-1	.	TGTGCCAGCAGCCCAACAGGGTTTACTGAAGCTTTCTTT	CASSPTGFTEAFF